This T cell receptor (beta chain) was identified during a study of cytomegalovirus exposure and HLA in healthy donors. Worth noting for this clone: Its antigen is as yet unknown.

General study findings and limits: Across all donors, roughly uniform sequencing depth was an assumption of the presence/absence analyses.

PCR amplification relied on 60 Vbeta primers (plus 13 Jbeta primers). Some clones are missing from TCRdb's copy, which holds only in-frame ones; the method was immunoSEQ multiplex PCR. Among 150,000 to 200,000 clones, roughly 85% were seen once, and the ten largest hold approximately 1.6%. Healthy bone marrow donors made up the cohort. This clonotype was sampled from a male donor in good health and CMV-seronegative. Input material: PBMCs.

The CDR3 here is CASSGYTSNQPQHF. CDR3 bases: TGTGCCAGCAGTGGTTACACCAGCAATCAGCCCCAGCATTTT. This chain connects TRBV6-1 to TRBJ1-5, with unresolved D. Trimming removed 4 bases from V and 1 base from J, with 8 bases in between. Per the germline V gene, CDR1 is MNHNS and CDR2 is SASEGT. CDR3 size: 14 residues.